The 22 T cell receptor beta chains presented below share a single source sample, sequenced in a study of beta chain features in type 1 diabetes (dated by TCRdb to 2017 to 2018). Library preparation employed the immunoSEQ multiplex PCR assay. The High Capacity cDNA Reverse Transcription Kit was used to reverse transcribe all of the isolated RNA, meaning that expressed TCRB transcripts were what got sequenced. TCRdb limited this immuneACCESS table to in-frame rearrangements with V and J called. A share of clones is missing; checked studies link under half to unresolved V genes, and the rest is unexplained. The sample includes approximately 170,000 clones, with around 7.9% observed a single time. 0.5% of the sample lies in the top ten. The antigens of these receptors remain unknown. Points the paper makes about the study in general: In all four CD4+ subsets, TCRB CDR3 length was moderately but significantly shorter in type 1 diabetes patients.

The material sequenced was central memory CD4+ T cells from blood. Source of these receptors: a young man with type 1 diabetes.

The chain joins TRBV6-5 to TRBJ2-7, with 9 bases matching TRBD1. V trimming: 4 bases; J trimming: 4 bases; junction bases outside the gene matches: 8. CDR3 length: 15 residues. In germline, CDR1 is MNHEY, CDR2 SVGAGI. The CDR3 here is CASSSTWTGVYEQYF. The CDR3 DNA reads TGTGCCAGCAGTTCCACTTGGACAGGGGTATACGAGCAGTACTTC.

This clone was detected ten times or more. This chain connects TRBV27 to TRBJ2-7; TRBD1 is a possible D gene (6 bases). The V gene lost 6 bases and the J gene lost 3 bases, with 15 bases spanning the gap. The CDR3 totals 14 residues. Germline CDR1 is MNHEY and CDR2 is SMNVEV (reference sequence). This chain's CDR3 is CASRATGYDYEQYF. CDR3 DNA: TGTGCCAGCAGGGCAACAGGGTACGACTACGAGCAGTACTTC.

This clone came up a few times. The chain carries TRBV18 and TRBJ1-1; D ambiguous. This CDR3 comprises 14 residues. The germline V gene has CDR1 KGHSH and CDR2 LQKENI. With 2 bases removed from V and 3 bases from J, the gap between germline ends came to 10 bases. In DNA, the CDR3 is TGTGCCAGCTCACCAGTCGTAGCGGACACTGAAGCTTTCTTT. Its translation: CASSPVVADTEAFF.

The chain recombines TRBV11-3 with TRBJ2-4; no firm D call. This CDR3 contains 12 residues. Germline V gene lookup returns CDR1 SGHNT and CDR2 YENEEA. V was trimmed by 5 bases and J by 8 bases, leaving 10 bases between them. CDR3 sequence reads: CASSTRNDIQYF. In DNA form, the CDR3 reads TGTGCCAGCAGCACGAGGAACGACATTCAGTACTTC.

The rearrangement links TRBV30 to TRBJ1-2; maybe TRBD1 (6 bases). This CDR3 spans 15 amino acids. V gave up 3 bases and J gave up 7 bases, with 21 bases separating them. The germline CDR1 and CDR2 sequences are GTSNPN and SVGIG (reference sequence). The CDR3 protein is CAWSTRPGQGRGYTF. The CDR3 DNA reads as TGTGCCTGGAGCACCCGGCCGGGACAAGGCCGTGGCTACACCTTC.

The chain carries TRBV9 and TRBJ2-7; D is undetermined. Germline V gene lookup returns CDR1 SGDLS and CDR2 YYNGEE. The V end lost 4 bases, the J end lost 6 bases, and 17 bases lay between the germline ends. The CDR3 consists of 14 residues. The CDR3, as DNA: TGTGCCAGCAGCCCAACTCTCGTGGGCTCCGAGCAGTACTTC. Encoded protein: CASSPTLVGSEQYF. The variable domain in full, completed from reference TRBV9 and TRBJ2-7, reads DSGVTQTPKHLITATGQRVTLRCSPRSGDLSVYWYQQSLDQGLQFLIQYYNGEERAKGNILERFSAQQFPDLHSELNLSSLELGDSALYFCASSPTLVGSEQYFGPGTRLTVT.

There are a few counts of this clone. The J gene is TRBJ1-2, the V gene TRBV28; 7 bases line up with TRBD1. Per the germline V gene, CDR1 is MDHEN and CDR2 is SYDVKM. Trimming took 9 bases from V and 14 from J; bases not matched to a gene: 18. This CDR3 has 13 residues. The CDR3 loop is CASDVGGREDLTF. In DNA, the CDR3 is TGTGCCAGTGATGTAGGGGGCAGGGAAGATTTGACCTTC.

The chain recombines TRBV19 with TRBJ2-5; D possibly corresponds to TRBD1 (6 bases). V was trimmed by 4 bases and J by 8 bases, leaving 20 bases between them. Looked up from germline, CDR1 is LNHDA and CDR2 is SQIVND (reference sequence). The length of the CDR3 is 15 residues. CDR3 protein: CASSRGTNTIDTQYF. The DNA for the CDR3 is TGTGCCAGTAGTAGGGGGACAAATACCATCGACACCCAGTACTTC. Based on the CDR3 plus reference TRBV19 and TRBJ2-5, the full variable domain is DGGITQSPKYLFRKEGQNVTLSCEQNLNHDAMYWYRQDPGQGLRLIYYSQIVNDFQKGDIAEGYSVSREKKESFPLTVTSAQKNPTAFYLCASSRGTNTIDTQYFGPGTRLLVL.

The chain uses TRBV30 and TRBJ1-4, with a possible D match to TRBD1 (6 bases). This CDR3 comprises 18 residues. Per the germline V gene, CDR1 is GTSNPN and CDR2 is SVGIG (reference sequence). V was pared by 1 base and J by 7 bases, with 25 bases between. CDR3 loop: CAWSAGSSAWGLSEKLFF. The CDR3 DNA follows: TGTGCCTGGAGTGCCGGGTCATCGGCCTGGGGGCTTTCTGAAAAACTGTTTTTT. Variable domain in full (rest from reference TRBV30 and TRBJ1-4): SQTIHQWPATLVQPVGSPLSLECTVEGTSNPNLYWYRQAAGRGLQLLFYSVGIGQISSEVPQNLSASRPQDRQFILSSKKLLLSDSGFYLCAWSAGSSAWGLSEKLFFGSGTQLSVL.

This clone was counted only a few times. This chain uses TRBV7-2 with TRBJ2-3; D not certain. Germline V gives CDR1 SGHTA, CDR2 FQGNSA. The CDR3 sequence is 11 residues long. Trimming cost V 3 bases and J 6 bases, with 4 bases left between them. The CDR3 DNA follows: TGTGCCAGCAGCTTGCAGGATACGCAGTATTTT. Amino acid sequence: CASSLQDTQYF.

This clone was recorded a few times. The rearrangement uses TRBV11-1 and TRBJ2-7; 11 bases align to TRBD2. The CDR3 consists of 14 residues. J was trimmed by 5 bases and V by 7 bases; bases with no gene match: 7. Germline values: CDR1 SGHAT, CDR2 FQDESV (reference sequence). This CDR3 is CASTVAGGPDEQYF. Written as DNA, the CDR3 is TGTGCCAGCACCGTAGCGGGAGGGCCAGACGAGCAGTACTTC.

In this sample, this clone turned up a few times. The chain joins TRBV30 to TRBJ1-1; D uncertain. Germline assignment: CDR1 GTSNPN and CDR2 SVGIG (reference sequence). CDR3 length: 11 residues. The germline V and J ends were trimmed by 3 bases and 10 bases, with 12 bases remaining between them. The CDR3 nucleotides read TGTGCCTGGAGCCCCGAGACTATAGCTTTCTTT. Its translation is CAWSPETIAFF.

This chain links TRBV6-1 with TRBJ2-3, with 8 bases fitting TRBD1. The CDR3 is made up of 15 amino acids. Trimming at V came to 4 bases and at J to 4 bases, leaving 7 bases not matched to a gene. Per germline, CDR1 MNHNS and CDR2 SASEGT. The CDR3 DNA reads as TGTGCCAGCAGTGGCCAGGGGGCGCTTCCAGATACGCAGTATTTT. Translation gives CASSGQGALPDTQYF.

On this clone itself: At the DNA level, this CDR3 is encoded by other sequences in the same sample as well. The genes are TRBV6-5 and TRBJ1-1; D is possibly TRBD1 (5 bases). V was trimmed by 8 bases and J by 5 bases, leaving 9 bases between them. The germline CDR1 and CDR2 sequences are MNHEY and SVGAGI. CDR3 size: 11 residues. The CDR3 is CASRRGTEAFF. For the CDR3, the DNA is TGTGCCAGCCGACGGGGGACTGAAGCTTTCTTT.

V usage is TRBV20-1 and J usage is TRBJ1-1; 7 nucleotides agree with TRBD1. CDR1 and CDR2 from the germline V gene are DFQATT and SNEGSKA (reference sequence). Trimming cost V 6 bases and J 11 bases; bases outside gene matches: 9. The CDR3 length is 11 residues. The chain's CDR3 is CSALTGVGAFF. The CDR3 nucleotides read TGCAGTGCCCTAACAGGGGTAGGGGCTTTCTTT.

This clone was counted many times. The CDR3, as DNA: TGTGCCAGCAGTTCCCTGGGACAGGGGAGGTGGTACACCTTC. It yields the protein CASSSLGQGRWYTF. This chain connects TRBV6-5 to TRBJ1-2, with 10 bases identical to TRBD1. CDR1 is MNHEY, CDR2 SVGAGI, per germline. CDR3 size: 14 residues. Trimming removed 4 bases from V and 11 bases from J; junction bases left unmatched: 10.

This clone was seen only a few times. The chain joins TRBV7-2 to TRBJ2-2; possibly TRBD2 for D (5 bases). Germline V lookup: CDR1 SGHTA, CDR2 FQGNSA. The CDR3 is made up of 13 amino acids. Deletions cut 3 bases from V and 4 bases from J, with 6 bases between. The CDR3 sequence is CASSFRGTGELFF. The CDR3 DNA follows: TGTGCCAGCAGCTTCCGGGGCACCGGGGAGCTGTTTTTT. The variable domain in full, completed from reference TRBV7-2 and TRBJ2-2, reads GAGVSQSPSNKVTEKGKDVELRCDPISGHTALYWYRQSLGQGLEFLIYFQGNSAPDKSGLPSDRFSAERTGGSVSTLTIQRTQQEDSAVYLCASSFRGTGELFFGEGSRLTVL.

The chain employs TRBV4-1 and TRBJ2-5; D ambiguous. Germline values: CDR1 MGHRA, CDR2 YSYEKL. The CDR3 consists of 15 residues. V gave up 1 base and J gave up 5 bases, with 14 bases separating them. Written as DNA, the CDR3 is TGCGCCAGCAGCCAAGTGGATCTAATCAGGGAGACCCAGTACTTC. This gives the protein CASSQVDLIRETQYF.

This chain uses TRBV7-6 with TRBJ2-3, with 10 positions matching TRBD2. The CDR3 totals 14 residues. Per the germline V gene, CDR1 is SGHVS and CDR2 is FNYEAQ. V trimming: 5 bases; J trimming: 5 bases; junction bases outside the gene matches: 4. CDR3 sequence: CASSSSSGRDTQYF. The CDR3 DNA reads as TGTGCCAGCAGCAGTTCTAGCGGGAGAGATACGCAGTATTTT.

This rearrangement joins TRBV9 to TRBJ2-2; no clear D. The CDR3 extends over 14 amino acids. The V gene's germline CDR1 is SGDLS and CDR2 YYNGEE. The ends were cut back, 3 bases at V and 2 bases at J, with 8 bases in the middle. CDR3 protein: CASSERGNTGELFF. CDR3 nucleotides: TGTGCCAGCAGCGAACGAGGAAACACCGGGGAGCTGTTTTTT.

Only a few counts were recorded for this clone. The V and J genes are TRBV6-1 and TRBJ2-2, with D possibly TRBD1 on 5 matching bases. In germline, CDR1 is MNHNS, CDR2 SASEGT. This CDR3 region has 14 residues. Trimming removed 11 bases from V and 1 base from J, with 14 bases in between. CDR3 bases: TGTGCCCACCGACAACAGGAGAACACCGGGGAGCTGTTTTTT. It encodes CAHRQQENTGELFF.

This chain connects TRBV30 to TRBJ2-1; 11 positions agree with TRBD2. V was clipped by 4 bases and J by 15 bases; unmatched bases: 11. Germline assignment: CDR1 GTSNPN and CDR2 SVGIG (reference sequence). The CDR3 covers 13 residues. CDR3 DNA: TGTGCCTGGAACGGACTAGCGGGCCATCCGCGGTTCTTC. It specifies CAWNGLAGHPRFF.